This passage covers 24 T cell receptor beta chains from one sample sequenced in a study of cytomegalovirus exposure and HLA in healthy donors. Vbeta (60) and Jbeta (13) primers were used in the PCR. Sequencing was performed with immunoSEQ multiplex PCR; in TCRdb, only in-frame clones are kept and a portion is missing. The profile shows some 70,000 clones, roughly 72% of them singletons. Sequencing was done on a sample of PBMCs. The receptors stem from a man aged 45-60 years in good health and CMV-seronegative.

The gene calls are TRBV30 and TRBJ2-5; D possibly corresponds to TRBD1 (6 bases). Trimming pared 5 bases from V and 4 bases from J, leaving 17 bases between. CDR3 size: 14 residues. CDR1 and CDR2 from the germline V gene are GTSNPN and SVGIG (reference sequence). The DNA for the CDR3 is TGTGCCTGGGAATCGACAGGTCTTGGAGAGACCCAGTACTTC. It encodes CAWESTGLGETQYF.

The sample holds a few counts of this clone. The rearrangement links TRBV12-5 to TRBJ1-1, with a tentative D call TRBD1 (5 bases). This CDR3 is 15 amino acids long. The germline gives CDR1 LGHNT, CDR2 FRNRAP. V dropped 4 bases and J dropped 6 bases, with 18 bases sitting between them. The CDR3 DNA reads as TGTGCTAGTGGTTACGTTTGGGAGGGGCCTTCTGAAGCTTTCTTT. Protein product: CASGYVWEGPSEAFF.

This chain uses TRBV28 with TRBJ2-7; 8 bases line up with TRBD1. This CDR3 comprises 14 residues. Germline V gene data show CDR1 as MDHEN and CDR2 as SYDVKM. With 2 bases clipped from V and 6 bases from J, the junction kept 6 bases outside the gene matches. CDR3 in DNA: TGTGCCAGCAGTTTAGACAGGGGAACCCGCGAGCAGTACTTC. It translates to CASSLDRGTREQYF.

The CDR3 reads CASSFTGLGDTEAFF. Written as DNA, the CDR3 is TGTGCCAGCAGCTTCACGGGCCTAGGGGACACTGAAGCTTTCTTT. The rearrangement links TRBV5-6 to TRBJ1-1; the D gene is possibly TRBD1 (5 bases). The CDR3 loop spans 15 amino acids. V shed 2 bases and J shed 3 bases, with 14 bases lying between them. CDR1 is SGHDT and CDR2 is YYEEEE in the germline V gene.

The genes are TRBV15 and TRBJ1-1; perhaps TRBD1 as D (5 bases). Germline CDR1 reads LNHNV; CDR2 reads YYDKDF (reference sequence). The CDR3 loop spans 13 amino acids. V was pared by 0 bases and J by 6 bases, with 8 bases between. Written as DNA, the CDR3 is TGTGCCACCAGCAGAGATCAAGGGGCTGAAGCTTTCTTT. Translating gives CATSRDQGAEAFF.

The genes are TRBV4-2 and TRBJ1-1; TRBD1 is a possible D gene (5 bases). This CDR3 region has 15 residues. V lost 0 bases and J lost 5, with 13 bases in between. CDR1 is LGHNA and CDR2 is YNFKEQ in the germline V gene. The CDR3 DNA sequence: TGTGCCAGCAGCCAAGACGGGGGGGTTCGTACTGAAGCTTTCTTT. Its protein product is CASSQDGGVRTEAFF.

CDR3 DNA sequence: TGTGCCACCAGCCGCCAGGGACAGGTCACCGGGGAGCTGTTTTTT. Amino acid sequence: CATSRQGQVTGELFF. This chain uses TRBV15 with TRBJ2-2, with TRBD1 matching 8 bases. The CDR3 sequence is 15 residues long. Unmatched junction bases numbered 6, after V lost 5 bases and J lost 4 bases. Germline assignment: CDR1 LNHNV and CDR2 YYDKDF (reference sequence).

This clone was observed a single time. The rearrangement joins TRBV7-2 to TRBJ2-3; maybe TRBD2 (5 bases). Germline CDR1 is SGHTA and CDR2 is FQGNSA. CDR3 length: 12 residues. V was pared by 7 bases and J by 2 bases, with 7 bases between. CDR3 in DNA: TGTGCCAGCAACGACTACACAGATACGCAGTATTTT. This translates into CASNDYTDTQYF. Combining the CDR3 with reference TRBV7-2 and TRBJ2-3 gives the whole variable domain GAGVSQSPSNKVTEKGKDVELRCDPISGHTALYWYRQSLGQGLEFLIYFQGNSAPDKSGLPSDRFSAERTGGSVSTLTIQRTQQEDSAVYLCASNDYTDTQYFGPGTRLTVL.

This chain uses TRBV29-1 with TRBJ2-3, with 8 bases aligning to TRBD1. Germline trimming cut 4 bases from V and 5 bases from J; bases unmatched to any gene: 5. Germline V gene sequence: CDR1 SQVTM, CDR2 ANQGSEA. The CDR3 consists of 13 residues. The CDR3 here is CSVADRVRDTQYF. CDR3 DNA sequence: TGCAGCGTTGCGGACAGGGTCAGAGATACGCAGTATTTT.

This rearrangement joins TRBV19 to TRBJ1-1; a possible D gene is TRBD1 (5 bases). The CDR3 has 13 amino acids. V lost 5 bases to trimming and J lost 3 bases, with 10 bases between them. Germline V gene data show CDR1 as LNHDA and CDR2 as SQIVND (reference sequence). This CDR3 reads CASSLGRDTEAFF. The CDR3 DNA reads TGTGCCAGTAGTCTCGGCAGGGACACTGAAGCTTTCTTT.

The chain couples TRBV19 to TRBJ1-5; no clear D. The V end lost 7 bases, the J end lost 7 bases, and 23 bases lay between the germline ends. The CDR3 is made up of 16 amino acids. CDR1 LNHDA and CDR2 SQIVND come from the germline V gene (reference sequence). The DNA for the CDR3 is TGTGCCAGTAACCAACAAGCCTCCAGGTTTGGACAGCCCCAGCATTTT. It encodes CASNQQASRFGQPQHF.

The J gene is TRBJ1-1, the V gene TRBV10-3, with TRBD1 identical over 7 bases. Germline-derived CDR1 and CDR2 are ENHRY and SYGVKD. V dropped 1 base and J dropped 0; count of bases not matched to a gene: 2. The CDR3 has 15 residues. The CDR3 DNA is TGTGCCATCAGTGAGTGGCAGGGGGTGAACACTGAAGCTTTCTTT. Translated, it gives CAISEWQGVNTEAFF.

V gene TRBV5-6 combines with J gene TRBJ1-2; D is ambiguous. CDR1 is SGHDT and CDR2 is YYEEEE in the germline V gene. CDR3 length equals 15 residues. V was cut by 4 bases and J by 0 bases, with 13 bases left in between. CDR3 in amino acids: CASSPGGVANYGYTF. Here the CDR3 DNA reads TGTGCCAGCAGCCCGGGCGGGGTGGCTAACTATGGCTACACCTTC. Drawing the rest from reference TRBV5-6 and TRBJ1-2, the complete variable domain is DAGVTQSPTHLIKTRGQQVTLRCSPKSGHDTVSWYQQALGQGPQFIFQYYEEEERQRGNFPDRFSGHQFPNYSSELNVNALLLGDSALYLCASSPGGVANYGYTFGSGTRLTVV.

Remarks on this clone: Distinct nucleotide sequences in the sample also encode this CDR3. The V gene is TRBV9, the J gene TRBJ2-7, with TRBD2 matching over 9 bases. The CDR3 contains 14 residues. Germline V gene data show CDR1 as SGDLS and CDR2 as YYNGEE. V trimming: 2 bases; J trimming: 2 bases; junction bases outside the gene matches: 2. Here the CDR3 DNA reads TGTGCCAGCAGCGTGGGCGGGGGGGCCTACGAGCAGTACTTC. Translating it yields CASSVGGGAYEQYF.

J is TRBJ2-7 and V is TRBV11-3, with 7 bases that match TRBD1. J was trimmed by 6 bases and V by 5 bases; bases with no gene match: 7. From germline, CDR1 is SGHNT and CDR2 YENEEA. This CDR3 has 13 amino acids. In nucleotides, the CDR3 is TGTGCCAGCAGCCTGACAGGGTTGAGCGAGCAGTACTTC. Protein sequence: CASSLTGLSEQYF. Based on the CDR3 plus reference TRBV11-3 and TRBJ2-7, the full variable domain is EAGVVQSPRYKIIEKKQPVAFWCNPISGHNTLYWYLQNLGQGPELLIRYENEEAVDDSQLPKDRFSAERLKGVDSTLKIQPAELGDSAVYLCASSLTGLSEQYFGPGTRLTVT.

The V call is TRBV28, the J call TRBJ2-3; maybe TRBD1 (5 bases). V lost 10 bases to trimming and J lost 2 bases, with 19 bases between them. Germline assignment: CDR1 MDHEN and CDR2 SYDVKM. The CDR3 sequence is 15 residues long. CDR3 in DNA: TGTGCCACCTCAAAGACAGTAAAAACCACAGATACGCAGTATTTT. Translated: CATSKTVKTTDTQYF.

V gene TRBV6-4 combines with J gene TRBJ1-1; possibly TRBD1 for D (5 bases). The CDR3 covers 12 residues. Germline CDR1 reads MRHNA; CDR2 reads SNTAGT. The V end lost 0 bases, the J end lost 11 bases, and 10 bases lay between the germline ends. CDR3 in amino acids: CASSDSGGTAFF. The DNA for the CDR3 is TGTGCCAGCAGTGACTCGGGGGGTACGGCTTTCTTT.

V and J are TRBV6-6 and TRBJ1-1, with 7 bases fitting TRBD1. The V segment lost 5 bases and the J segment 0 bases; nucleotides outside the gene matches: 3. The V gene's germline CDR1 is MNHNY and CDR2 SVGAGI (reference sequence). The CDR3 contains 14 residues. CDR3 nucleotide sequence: TGTGCCAGCAGTCAACAGGGGATGAACACTGAAGCTTTCTTT. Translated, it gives CASSQQGMNTEAFF.

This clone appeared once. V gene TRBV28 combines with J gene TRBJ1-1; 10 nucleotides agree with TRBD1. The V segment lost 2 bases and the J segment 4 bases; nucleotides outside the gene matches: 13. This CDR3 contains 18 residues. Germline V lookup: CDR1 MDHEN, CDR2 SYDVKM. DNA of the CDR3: TGTGCCAGCAGTTTAGACGTCAGGACAGGGGGTGTCGGCACTGAAGCTTTCTTT. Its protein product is CASSLDVRTGGVGTEAFF.

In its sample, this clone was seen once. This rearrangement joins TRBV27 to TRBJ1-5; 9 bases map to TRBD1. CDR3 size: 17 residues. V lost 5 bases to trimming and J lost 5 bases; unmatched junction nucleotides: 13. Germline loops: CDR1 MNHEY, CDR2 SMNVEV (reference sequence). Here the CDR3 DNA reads TGTGCCAGCAGTGCCCTACCCCAGACAGGGGGTCATCAGCCCCAGCATTTT. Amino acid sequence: CASSALPQTGGHQPQHF.

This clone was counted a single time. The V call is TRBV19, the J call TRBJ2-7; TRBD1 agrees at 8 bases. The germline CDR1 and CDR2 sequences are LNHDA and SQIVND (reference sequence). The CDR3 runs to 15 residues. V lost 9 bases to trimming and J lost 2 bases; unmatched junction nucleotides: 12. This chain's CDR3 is CASATQGAYAYEQYF. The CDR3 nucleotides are TGTGCCAGCGCTACCCAGGGGGCTTATGCCTACGAGCAGTACTTC.

The CDR3 here is CASSSLLRNEQFF. The CDR3, as DNA: TGTGCCAGCAGCTCCCTTTTGCGCAATGAGCAGTTCTTC. The rearrangement links TRBV7-6 to TRBJ2-1; D remains ambiguous. The CDR3 totals 13 residues. The germline V gene encodes CDR1 SGHVS and CDR2 FNYEAQ. V gave up 4 bases and J gave up 6 bases, with 10 bases separating them.

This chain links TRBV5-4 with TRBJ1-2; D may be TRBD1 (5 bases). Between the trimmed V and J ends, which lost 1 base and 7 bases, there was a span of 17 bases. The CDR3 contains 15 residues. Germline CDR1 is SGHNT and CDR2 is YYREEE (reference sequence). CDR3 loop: CASSLWGGNVGGYTF. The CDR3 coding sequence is TGTGCCAGCAGCTTGTGGGGGGGAAATGTGGGTGGCTACACCTTC.

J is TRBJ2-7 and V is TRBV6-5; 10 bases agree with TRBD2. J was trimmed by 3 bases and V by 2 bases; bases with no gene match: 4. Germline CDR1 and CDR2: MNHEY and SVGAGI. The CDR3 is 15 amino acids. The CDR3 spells CASSYASGRVYEQYF. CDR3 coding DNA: TGTGCCAGCAGTTACGCTAGCGGGAGAGTCTACGAGCAGTACTTC.